Sequencing of this TCR beta chain was carried out in a study of T cell responses to AZD1222 COVID-19 vaccine. The V end lost 0 bases, the J end lost 7 bases, and 4 bases lay between the germline ends. Germline CDR1 MNHEY, CDR2 SVGAGI. The CDR3 covers 13 residues. Findings of the study overall: It should be noted that donors were predominantly white British and more often female, and clonal diversity was possibly underestimated. Once two AZD1222 doses were given, Spike-specific TCR breadth and depth went up.

The table came from immunoSEQ multiplex PCR; TCRdb's copy has only in-frame clones and leaves some out. The sample holds 150,000 to 200,000 clones, about 92% seen once. Concerning this clone itself: Its target is not known.

The specimen was peripheral blood, collected on day 0 of AZD1222 vaccination. This chain connects TRBV6-5 to TRBJ1-6; D remains unclear. The clonotype comes from an adult in good health. CDR3 nucleotides: TGTGCCAGCAGTTACTCGGGCAATTCACCCCTCCACTTT. It translates to CASSYSGNSPLHF.